Listed below are T cell receptor beta chains from one sample, sequenced in a study of technical replicates of blood from several donors. TCRdb's table, derived via immunoSEQ multiplex PCR, lists solely in-frame clones and lacks some. Seen here are under 80,000 clones, about 91% observed once, and the top ten hold about 0.38%. Sequenced input: T cells isolated from PBMCs. These receptors were obtained from a human donor in good health. Some clones in this sample may be carry-over from other donors' samples. Both conserved end residues are part of each CDR3. The D gene is left open where the match is weak. Rows may omit the clone size; those that give it use once, few, many or a size class.

size: once; J: TRBJ2-2; V: TRBV9; D: TRBD2; DNA: TGTGCCAGCAGCCCGGGACTACTGACCGGGGAGCTGTTTTTT; CDR3: CASSPGLLTGELFF
size: NA; J: TRBJ1-2; V: TRBV29-1; D: NA; DNA: TGCAGCGTGGCGGACAATCTAATCGGCTACACCTTC; CDR3: CSVADNLIGYTF
size: NA; J: TRBJ1-5; V: TRBV4-3; D: TRBD1; DNA: TGCGCCAGCAGCCAAGAAATACGGGACAGGGTTCAGCCCCAGCATTTT; CDR3: CASSQEIRDRVQPQHF
size: NA; J: TRBJ2-7; V: TRBV5-1; D: TRBD2; DNA: TGCGCCAGCAGCTTGGATACTAGCGGGTTCTACGAGCAGTACTTC; CDR3: CASSLDTSGFYEQYF
size: NA; J: TRBJ1-1; V: TRBV6-5; D: NA; DNA: TGTGCCAGCAGTTACTCGAGGCGATATATGGCTTTCTTT; CDR3: CASSYSRRYMAFF
size: NA; J: TRBJ1-3; V: TRBV11-2; D: NA; DNA: TGTGCCAGCAGCTACGACAGGACAAGAGGAAACACCATATATTTT; CDR3: CASSYDRTRGNTIYF
size: NA; J: TRBJ2-1; V: TRBV4-3; D: NA; DNA: TGCGCCAGCAGCCAAGAAAGCCGGGCGGGGTACAATGAGCAGTTCTTC; CDR3: CASSQESRAGYNEQFF
size: NA; J: TRBJ2-7; V: TRBV7-9; D: NA; DNA: TGTGCCAGCAGCTTAGTCGGGAAATCCTACGAGCAGTACTTC; CDR3: CASSLVGKSYEQYF
size: NA; J: TRBJ2-1; V: TRBV4-1; D: TRBD2; DNA: TGCGCCAGCAGCCAAGAGTCTGCTAGCGGGAGATATGAGCAGTTCTTC; CDR3: CASSQESASGRYEQFF
size: NA; J: TRBJ2-1; V: TRBV7-3; D: TRBD2; DNA: TGTGCCAGCAGCTCGTTAGCGGGAGGGAATGAGCAGTTCTTC; CDR3: CASSSLAGGNEQFF
size: NA; J: TRBJ2-7; V: TRBV7-3; D: TRBD2; DNA: TGTGCCAGCAGCCCGGGGGGGGAAGTCGGCGAGCAGTACTTC; CDR3: CASSPGGEVGEQYF
size: NA; J: TRBJ2-3; V: TRBV11-2; D: TRBD2; DNA: TGTGCCAGCAGCTCGGGACTAGCGGGGGCGTCAGATACGCAGTATTTT; CDR3: CASSSGLAGASDTQYF